The 7 T cell receptor beta chains below come from one sample, sequenced in a study of CD8+ T cells in alopecia areata. Sequencing relied on a cDNA template that was reverse transcribed from extracted RNA. This table comes from immunoSEQ multiplex PCR, and its TCRdb copy is limited to in-frame clones, with some not included. The sample holds roughly 200,000 clones; approximately 62% are singletons and the top ten take about 1.5%. Here the sequenced sample was CD4+ T cells sorted from blood, taken at week 0. Receptors were obtained from a human donor with alopecia areata.

This chain uses TRBV30 with TRBJ1-3; the D is unclear. V was pared by 3 bases and J by 6 bases, with 6 bases between. From germline, CDR1 is GTSNPN and CDR2 SVGIG (reference sequence). This CDR3 has 11 residues. The CDR3 DNA sequence: TGTGCCTGGAGGAAGGCAAACACCATATATTTT. Translation: CAWRKANTIYF.

This clone was seen more than once but under ten times. The chain carries TRBV10-1 and TRBJ2-5; D perhaps matches TRBD2 (5 bases). Germline values: CDR1 WNHNN, CDR2 SYGVQD (reference sequence). V shed 0 bases and J shed 7 bases, with 12 bases lying between them. CDR3 size: 14 residues. CDR3 in DNA: TGCGCCAGCAGTGAGTCGTTAGCAGGAGGGACCCAGTACTTC. It yields the protein CASSESLAGGTQYF.

The chain uses TRBV19 and TRBJ1-5; 8 bases agree with TRBD1. The germline gives CDR1 LNHDA, CDR2 SQIVND (reference sequence). This CDR3 has 13 residues. Trimming took 9 bases from V and 7 from J; bases not matched to a gene: 8. The CDR3 sequence: CASRQGYRQPQHF. The CDR3 bases are TGTGCCAGCCGACAGGGGTACAGGCAGCCCCAGCATTTT.

V gene TRBV5-5 combines with J gene TRBJ1-5; D gene ambiguous. V lost 0 bases, J lost 2 bases, and 12 bases lay in between. This CDR3 region has 16 residues. Germline values: CDR1 SGHKS, CDR2 YYEKEE (reference sequence). Here the CDR3 DNA reads TGTGCCAGCAGCTTGGAAGATATATCGGGCAATCAGCCCCAGCATTTT. Its protein product is CASSLEDISGNQPQHF.

The genes are TRBV2 and TRBJ1-1; D is unclear. Germline values: CDR1 SNHLY, CDR2 FYNNEI. The CDR3 sequence is 10 residues long. The germline V and J ends were trimmed by 6 bases and 4 bases, with 3 bases remaining between them. The CDR3 region has the DNA TGTGCCAGCAGAGGCACTGAAGCTTTCTTT. Translated, it gives CASRGTEAFF.

The chain couples TRBV29-1 to TRBJ1-5, with 7 bases fitting TRBD1. CDR3 length: 13 amino acids. Trimming at V came to 4 bases and at J to 2 bases, leaving 2 bases not matched to a gene. CDR1 is SQVTM, CDR2 ANQGSEA, per germline. In nucleotides, the CDR3 is TGCAGCGTTGCCGGACAGGGCAATCAGCCCCAGCATTTT. Encoded protein: CSVAGQGNQPQHF.

Concerning this clone: The junction departs from germline at one end; a sequencing error may be responsible. The chain combines TRBV29-1 with TRBJ2-7; 7 bases are a match to TRBD1. Germline V gives CDR1 SQVTM, CDR2 ANQGSEA. The CDR3 sequence is 15 residues long. The CDR3 DNA sequence: TGCAGCGTGGAAGAGACAGGGTTAGTTGGCTACGAGCAGTACTTC. This encodes CSVEETGLVGYEQYF.